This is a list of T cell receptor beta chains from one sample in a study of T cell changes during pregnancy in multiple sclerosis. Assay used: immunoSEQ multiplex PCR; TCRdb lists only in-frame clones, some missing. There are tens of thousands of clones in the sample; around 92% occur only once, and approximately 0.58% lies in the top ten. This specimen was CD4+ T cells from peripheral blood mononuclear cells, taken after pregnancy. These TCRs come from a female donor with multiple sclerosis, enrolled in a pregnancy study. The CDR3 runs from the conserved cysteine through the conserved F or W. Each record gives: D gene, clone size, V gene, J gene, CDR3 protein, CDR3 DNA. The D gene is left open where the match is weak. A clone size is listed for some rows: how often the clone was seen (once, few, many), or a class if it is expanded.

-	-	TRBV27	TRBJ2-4	CASSLLTGRGKNIQYF	TGTGCCAGCAGTTTACTTACAGGGAGGGGGAAAAACATTCAGTACTTC
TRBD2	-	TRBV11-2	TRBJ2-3	CASGRSGGHRTDTQYF	TGTGCCAGCGGCCGTAGCGGGGGGCACCGCACAGATACGCAGTATTTT
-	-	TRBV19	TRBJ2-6	CASSLLGVRSSGANVLTF	TGTGCCAGTAGCCTATTAGGGGTTCGGAGCTCTGGGGCCAACGTCCTGACTTTC
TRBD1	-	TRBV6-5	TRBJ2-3	CASVADRGETDTQYF	TGTGCCAGCGTGGCGGACAGGGGGGAGACAGATACGCAGTATTTT
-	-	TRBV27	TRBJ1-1	CASSREAGNTEAFF	TGTGCCAGCAGCAGGGAAGCAGGGAACACTGAAGCTTTCTTT
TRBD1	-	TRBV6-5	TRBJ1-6	CASSGDRWNSPLHF	TGTGCCAGCAGTGGGGACAGATGGAATTCACCCCTCCACTTT
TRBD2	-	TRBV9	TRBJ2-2	CASSVELAGGGDTGELFF	TGTGCCAGCAGCGTAGAACTAGCGGGGGGTGGTGACACCGGGGAGCTGTTTTTT
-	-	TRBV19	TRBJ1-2	CASSIGVGEGVLGYGYTF	TGTGCCAGTAGCATAGGGGTAGGAGAGGGGGTCTTGGGCTATGGCTACACCTTC
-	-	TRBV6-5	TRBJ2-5	CASSYEEQGRLTQYF	TGTGCCAGCAGTTACGAAGAACAGGGCCGTTTGACCCAGTACTTC
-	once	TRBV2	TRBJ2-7	CASKVQDKAYEQYF	TGTGCCAGCAAGGTTCAGGACAAGGCCTACGAGCAGTACTTC
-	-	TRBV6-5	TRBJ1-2	CASSYSKGRGSVGYTF	TGTGCCAGCAGTTACTCGAAAGGGAGGGGTTCTGTGGGCTACACCTTC
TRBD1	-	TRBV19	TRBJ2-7	CASSTTPVRDSRGEQYF	TGTGCCAGTAGTACGACTCCTGTCCGGGACAGTAGAGGGGAGCAGTACTTC
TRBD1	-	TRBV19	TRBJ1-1	CASRPDRAVGEAFF	TGTGCCAGTAGACCCGACAGGGCGGTAGGTGAAGCTTTCTTT
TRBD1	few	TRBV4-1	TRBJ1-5	CASSQGVRGQGPYQPQHF	TGCGCCAGCAGCCAAGGGGTAAGGGGACAGGGGCCCTATCAGCCCCAGCATTTT
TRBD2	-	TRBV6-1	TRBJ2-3	CAAGSGGWPDTQYF	TGTGCCGCAGGTAGCGGGGGGTGGCCAGATACGCAGTATTTT
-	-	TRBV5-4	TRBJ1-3	CASRPQGLGNTIYF	TGTGCCAGCAGGCCCCAGGGGCTAGGAAACACCATATATTTT
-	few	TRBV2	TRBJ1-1	CASSEQGGLNTEAFF	TGTGCCAGCAGTGAACAGGGAGGCTTGAACACTGAAGCTTTCTTT
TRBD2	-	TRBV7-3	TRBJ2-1	CASSLTGASERGVKFF	TGTGCCAGCAGCTTAACGGGAGCGTCGGAGCGGGGGGTCAAGTTCTTC
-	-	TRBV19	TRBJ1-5	CASRLQDFGNQPQHF	TGTGCCAGTAGGCTACAGGATTTTGGCAATCAGCCCCAGCATTTT
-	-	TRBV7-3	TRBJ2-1	CASSLRSLYNEQFF	TGTGCCAGCAGCTTAAGGTCCCTATACAATGAGCAGTTCTTC
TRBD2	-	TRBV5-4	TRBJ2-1	CASSAGVGVYNEQFF	TGTGCCAGCAGCGCGGGGGTCGGGGTCTACAATGAGCAGTTCTTC
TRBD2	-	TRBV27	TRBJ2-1	CASRTSGGGYNEQFF	TGTGCCAGCAGGACTAGCGGGGGGGGTTACAATGAGCAGTTCTTC
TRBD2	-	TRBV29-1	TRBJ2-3	CSVGRGGDTQYF	TGCAGCGTTGGACGGGGGGGGGATACGCAGTATTTT
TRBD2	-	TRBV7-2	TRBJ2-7	CASSSDLGGGSYEQYF	TGTGCCAGCAGCTCCGACTTGGGGGGGGGCTCCTACGAGCAGTACTTC
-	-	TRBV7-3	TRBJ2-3	CASSLTRASGTDTQYF	TGTGCCAGCAGCTTAACGCGGGCTAGCGGCACAGATACGCAGTATTTT
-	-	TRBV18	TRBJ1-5	CASSPGTGEYSNQPQHF	TGTGCCAGCTCCCCAGGGACGGGAGAGTATAGCAATCAGCCCCAGCATTTT
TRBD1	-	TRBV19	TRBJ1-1	CASSVATGLGEAFF	TGTGCCAGTAGCGTAGCGACAGGGTTAGGTGAAGCTTTCTTT
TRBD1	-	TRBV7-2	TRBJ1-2	CASSPIMRDRQGYGYTF	TGTGCCAGCAGCCCCATTATGAGAGACCGACAGGGCTATGGCTACACCTTC
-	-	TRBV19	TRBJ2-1	CASSLLGLYNEQFF	TGTGCCAGTAGTTTACTAGGGCTTTACAATGAGCAGTTCTTC
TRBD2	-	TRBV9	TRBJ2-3	CASSTRTSPGTQYF	TGTGCCAGCAGCACACGGACTAGCCCTGGTACGCAGTATTTT
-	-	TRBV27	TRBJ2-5	CASRTVGETQYF	TGTGCCAGCCGGACAGTGGGGGAGACCCAGTACTTC
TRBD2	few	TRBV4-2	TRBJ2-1	CASSQDHQRGRNEQFF	TGTGCCAGCAGCCAAGATCACCAGCGGGGAAGGAATGAGCAGTTCTTC
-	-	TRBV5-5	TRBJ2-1	CASSLFRGNFKNEQFF	TGTGCCAGCAGCTTGTTTCGGGGGAATTTTAAGAATGAGCAGTTCTTC
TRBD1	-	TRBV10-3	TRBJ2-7	CAISRQGYEQYF	TGTGCCATCTCCAGACAGGGCTACGAGCAGTACTTC
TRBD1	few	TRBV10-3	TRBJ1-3	CAISEPWELQGTGNTIYF	TGTGCCATCAGTGAGCCATGGGAATTACAGGGGACTGGAAACACCATATATTTT
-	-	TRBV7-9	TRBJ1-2	CASSLSGGRVGYTF	TGTGCCAGCAGCTTAAGCGGGGGACGGGTTGGCTACACCTTC
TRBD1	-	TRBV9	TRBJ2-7	CASSGTGATDEQYF	TGTGCCAGCAGCGGGACAGGGGCTACGGACGAGCAGTACTTC
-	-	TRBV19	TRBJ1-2	CASKEIGYTF	TGTGCCAGTAAGGAGATCGGCTACACCTTC
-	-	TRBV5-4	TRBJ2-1	CASSLPDRTIQGQFF	TGTGCCAGCAGCTTGCCCGACAGGACCATTCAGGGGCAGTTCTTC
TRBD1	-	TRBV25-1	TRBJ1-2	CASSAPGTAGYGYTF	TGTGCCAGCAGTGCCCCTGGGACAGCGGGCTATGGCTACACCTTC
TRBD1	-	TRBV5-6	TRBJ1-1	CASSRDRGTEAFF	TGTGCCAGCAGCCGGGACAGGGGGACTGAAGCTTTCTTT
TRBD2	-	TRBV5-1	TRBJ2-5	CASSLNPAGGETQYF	TGCGCCAGCAGCTTGAACCCAGCGGGGGGGGAGACCCAGTACTTC
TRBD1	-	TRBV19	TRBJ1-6	CASSLHHRGGNSPLHF	TGTGCCAGTAGCCTCCATCACAGGGGTGGAAATTCACCCCTCCACTTT
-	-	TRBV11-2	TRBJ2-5	CASSLDVEETQYF	TGTGCCAGCAGCTTAGACGTAGAAGAGACCCAGTACTTC
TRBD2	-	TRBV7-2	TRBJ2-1	CASSRWTSGVPGSYNEQFF	TGTGCCAGCAGCCGCTGGACTAGCGGGGTACCAGGGTCCTACAATGAGCAGTTCTTC
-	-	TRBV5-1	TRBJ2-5	CASSGGTIGETQYF	TGCGCCAGCAGCGGAGGGACCATAGGCGAGACCCAGTACTTC
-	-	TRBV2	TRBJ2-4	CASLAKNIQYF	TGTGCCAGCCTGGCCAAAAACATTCAGTACTTC
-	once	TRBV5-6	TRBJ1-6	CASTVRPGDSPLHF	TGTGCCAGCACCGTAAGACCGGGGGATTCACCCCTCCACTTT
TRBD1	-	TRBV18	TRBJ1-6	CASSQGQGGDSPLHF	TGTGCCAGCTCCCAGGGACAGGGAGGGGATTCACCCCTCCACTTT
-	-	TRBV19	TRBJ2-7	CASSITPSGNRYEQYF	TGTGCCAGTAGTATAACCCCCTCAGGGAACCGCTACGAGCAGTACTTC
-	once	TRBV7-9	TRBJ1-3	CASSSSGGRNTIYF	TGTGCCAGCAGCTCATCAGGTGGAAGAAACACCATATATTTT
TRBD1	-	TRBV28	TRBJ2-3	CASSPRDRAPDTQYF	TGTGCCAGCAGCCCCCGGGACAGGGCTCCAGATACGCAGTATTTT
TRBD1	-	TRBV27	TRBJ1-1	CASSFTGGYTEAFF	TGTGCCAGCAGTTTCACAGGGGGCTACACTGAAGCTTTCTTT
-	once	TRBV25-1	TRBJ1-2	CASSEVLESGSNYGYTF	TGTGCCAGCAGTGAAGTTTTAGAGTCAGGGTCTAACTATGGCTACACCTTC
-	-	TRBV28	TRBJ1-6	CASSPFVNSPLHF	TGTGCCAGCAGCCCCTTCGTGAATTCACCCCTCCACTTT
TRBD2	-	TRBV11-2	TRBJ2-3	CASSLRPAGGGDTQYF	TGTGCCAGCAGCTTAAGGCCAGCGGGGGGTGGAGATACGCAGTATTTT